This entry lists 17 T cell receptor beta chains sequenced from one sample in a study of cytomegalovirus exposure and HLA in healthy donors. Primers for the PCR totalled 60 Vbeta and 13 Jbeta. Clones were sequenced by immunoSEQ multiplex PCR, and TCRdb holds only the in-frame ones, with some missing. The sample shows about 150,000 clones, over 70% of them seen only once. Input material: PBMCs. These receptors originate from a woman aged 35 to 49 in good health and CMV-seronegative.

This clone was seen ten or more times. The chain links TRBV4-1 to TRBJ2-3, with D perhaps matching TRBD1 (7 bases). V was pared by 4 bases and J by 2 bases, with 25 bases between. CDR1 and CDR2 (germline): MGHRA, YSYEKL. This CDR3 is 19 amino acids long. The CDR3 region has the DNA TGCGCCAGCAGCCCAGGGGTCCGAACAGGGGAGGTCCCCACAGATACGCAGTATTTT. Translation gives CASSPGVRTGEVPTDTQYF.

The chain links TRBV19 to TRBJ2-7; D not resolved. This CDR3 has 14 residues. Germline values: CDR1 LNHDA, CDR2 SQIVND (reference sequence). Deletions cut 3 bases from V and 2 bases from J, with 11 bases between. For the CDR3, the DNA is TGTGCCAGTAGTATTCCGAGCGCGGCCTACGAGCAGTACTTC. Its protein is CASSIPSAAYEQYF.

V gene TRBV4-1 combines with J gene TRBJ1-2; 7 bases align to TRBD1. This CDR3 has 16 residues. Trimming at V came to 0 bases and at J to 4 bases, leaving 8 bases not matched to a gene. CDR1 and CDR2 from the germline V gene are MGHRA and YSYEKL. The CDR3 region has the DNA TGCGCCAGCAGCCAAGAGTGGAGAGGGGGCATCTATGGCTACACCTTC. It translates to CASSQEWRGGIYGYTF.

The chain employs TRBV11-2 and TRBJ2-5, with TRBD2 identical over 12 bases. TRBJ2-7 matches the DNA end more closely, so the J call is doubtful. Per the germline V gene, CDR1 is SGHAT and CDR2 is FQNNGV. The CDR3 has 16 residues. CDR3 nucleotides: TGTGCCAGCAGCCCGGGGGGACTAGCGGGCTCCTACGAGCAGTACTTC. This gives the protein CASSPGGLAGSYEQYF.

The chain employs TRBV5-1 and TRBJ1-3; no clear D gene. The CDR3 sequence is 15 residues long. Germline V gene data show CDR1 as SGHRS and CDR2 as YFSETQ. V lost 1 base to trimming and J lost 0 bases, with 8 bases between them. The CDR3 sequence is CASSLSASSGNTIYF. CDR3 nucleotide sequence: TGCGCCAGCAGCTTGTCAGCGAGCTCTGGAAACACCATATATTTT.

In this sample, this clone turned up a few times. This CDR3 is CATSPGDRRLIRIVWSNQPQHF. DNA for the CDR3: TGTGCCACCTCCCCAGGGGACAGGCGATTAATACGGATAGTGTGGAGCAATCAGCCCCAGCATTTT. The chain joins TRBV21-1 to TRBJ1-5; the DNA was not compared with TRBD1, the D call given in the table. TRBV21-1 is a pseudogene segment. This CDR3 spans 22 amino acids.

The genes are TRBV7-9 and TRBJ2-7; a weak D match, TRBD1 (6 bases). The CDR3 is 15 residues long. Deletions cut 3 bases from V and 3 bases from J, with 15 bases between. Looked up from germline, CDR1 is SEHNR and CDR2 is FQNEAQ (reference sequence). CDR3 in amino acids: CASSFWSDSHYEQYF. For the CDR3, the DNA is TGTGCCAGCAGCTTTTGGTCGGACAGTCACTACGAGCAGTACTTC.

The chain carries TRBV5-4 and TRBJ2-5, with 7 bases that match TRBD1. The ends lost 0 bases at V and 4 bases at J; junction bases unmatched: 0. The CDR3 consists of 13 residues. The germline V gene has CDR1 SGHNT and CDR2 YYREEE (reference sequence). The chain's CDR3 is CASSLDRGETQYF. DNA of the CDR3: TGTGCCAGCAGCTTGGACAGGGGAGAGACCCAGTACTTC.

The chain uses TRBV6-1 and TRBJ1-4; a possible D gene is TRBD1 (5 bases). V gave up 4 bases and J gave up 0 bases, with 9 bases separating them. Germline CDR1 MNHNS, CDR2 SASEGT. The CDR3 has 15 residues. The CDR3 region has the DNA TGTGCCAGCAGTGGTGGGGGGGCAACTAATGAAAAACTGTTTTTT. It specifies CASSGGGATNEKLFF.

This clone came up a few times. J is TRBJ1-2 and V is TRBV7-9; D unresolved. This CDR3 comprises 14 residues. Germline CDR1 SEHNR, CDR2 FQNEAQ (reference sequence). Deletions cut 2 bases from V and 4 bases from J, with 11 bases between. The CDR3 DNA reads TGTGCCAGCAGCTTATCAACGGGAGGCTATGGCTACACCTTC. Encoded protein: CASSLSTGGYGYTF.

The gene calls are TRBV5-1 and TRBJ1-1; no reliable D call. CDR1 is SGHRS and CDR2 is YFSETQ in the germline V gene. V lost 3 bases and J lost 1, with 13 bases in between. This CDR3 is 15 amino acids long. The CDR3 coding sequence is TGCGCCAGCAGCTACCTGGTCGGTGGGAACACTGAAGCTTTCTTT. Protein product: CASSYLVGGNTEAFF.

The chain combines TRBV4-1 with TRBJ2-1; the match to TRBD2 covers 9 bases. Trimming at V came to 1 base and at J to 0 bases, leaving 10 bases not matched to a gene. The CDR3 runs 19 residues. Germline V gene sequence: CDR1 MGHRA, CDR2 YSYEKL. This CDR3 is CASSQVGSGGPSSYNEQFF. In nucleotides, the CDR3 is TGCGCCAGCAGCCAAGTGGGTAGCGGGGGCCCTAGCTCCTACAATGAGCAGTTCTTC.

The chain combines TRBV19 with TRBJ2-1; 7 bases line up with TRBD1. Trimming took 6 bases from V and 5 from J; bases not matched to a gene: 7. The CDR3 runs to 14 residues. Germline assignment: CDR1 LNHDA and CDR2 SQIVND (reference sequence). The CDR3 DNA reads as TGTGCCAGTAGGAGCCAGGGACAGCACAATGAGCAGTTCTTC. Protein: CASRSQGQHNEQFF. The full variable domain, completed using reference TRBV19 and TRBJ2-1, is DGGITQSPKYLFRKEGQNVTLSCEQNLNHDAMYWYRQDPGQGLRLIYYSQIVNDFQKGDIAEGYSVSREKKESFPLTVTSAQKNPTAFYLCASRSQGQHNEQFFGPGTRLTVL.

J is TRBJ1-5 and V is TRBV9, with TRBD1 as a possible D gene (6 bases). With 4 bases removed from V and 4 bases from J, the gap between germline ends came to 15 bases. The CDR3 spans 15 residues. Germline V gives CDR1 SGDLS, CDR2 YYNGEE. The CDR3 sequence: CASSPFPGVNQPQHF. CDR3 nucleotides: TGTGCCAGCAGCCCATTTCCAGGGGTAAATCAGCCCCAGCATTTT.

This chain joins TRBV10-2 and TRBJ1-2; D might be TRBD1 (5 bases). The CDR3 runs 13 residues. The V end was cut by 4 bases, the J end by 4 bases, with 10 bases between. Germline V gene lookup returns CDR1 WSHSY and CDR2 SAAADI. CDR3 residues: CASSVDIPYGYTF. In nucleotides, the CDR3 is TGCGCCAGCAGTGTGGACATCCCCTATGGCTACACCTTC.

This chain joins TRBV7-2 and TRBJ1-1, with TRBD1 identical over 8 bases. The CDR3 totals 15 residues. Trimming cost V 5 bases and J 5 bases; bases outside gene matches: 10. From germline, CDR1 is SGHTA and CDR2 FQGNSA. CDR3 nucleotides: TGTGCCAGCAGCGCCCCGACAGGGGTTTTAACTGAAGCTTTCTTT. It codes for CASSAPTGVLTEAFF.

About this clone itself: The junction does not match germline at one end; this may be a read error. V is TRBV7-9 and J is TRBJ2-1; possible D gene TRBD2, 6 bases. The CDR3 loop spans 12 amino acids. CDR1 and CDR2 (germline): SEHNR, FQNEAQ (reference sequence). The CDR3 bases are TGTTCCAGCAGCCAAGGGACTCAGGAGCAGTTCTTC. This codes for CSSSQGTQEQFF.